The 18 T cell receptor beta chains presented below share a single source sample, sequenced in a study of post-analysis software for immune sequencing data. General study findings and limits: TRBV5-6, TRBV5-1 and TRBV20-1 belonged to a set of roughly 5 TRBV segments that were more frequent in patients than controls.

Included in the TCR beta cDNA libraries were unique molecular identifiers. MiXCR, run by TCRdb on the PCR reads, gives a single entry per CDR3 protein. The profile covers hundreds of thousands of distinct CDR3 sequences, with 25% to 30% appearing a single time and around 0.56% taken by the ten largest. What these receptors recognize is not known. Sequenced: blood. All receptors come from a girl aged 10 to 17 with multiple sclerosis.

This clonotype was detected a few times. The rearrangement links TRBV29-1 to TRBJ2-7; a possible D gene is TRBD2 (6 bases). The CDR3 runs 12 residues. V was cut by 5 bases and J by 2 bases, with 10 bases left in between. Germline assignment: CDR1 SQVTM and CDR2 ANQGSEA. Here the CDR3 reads CSVSGEAYEQYF. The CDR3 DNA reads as TGCAGCGTTTCGGGAGAGGCCTACGAGCAGTACTTC.

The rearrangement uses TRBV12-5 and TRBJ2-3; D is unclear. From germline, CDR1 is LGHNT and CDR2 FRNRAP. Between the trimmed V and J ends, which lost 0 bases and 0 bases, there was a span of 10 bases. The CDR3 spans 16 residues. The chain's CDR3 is CASGLVLGASTDTQYF. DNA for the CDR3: TGTGCTAGTGGTTTGGTACTCGGAGCGAGCACAGATACGCAGTATTTT.

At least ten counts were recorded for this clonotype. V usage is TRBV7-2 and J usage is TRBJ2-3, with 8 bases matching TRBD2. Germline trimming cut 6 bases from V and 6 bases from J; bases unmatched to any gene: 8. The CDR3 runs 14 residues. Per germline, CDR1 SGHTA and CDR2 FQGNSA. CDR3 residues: CASSAGLAADTQYF. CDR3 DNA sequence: TGTGCCAGCAGTGCCGGACTAGCCGCGGATACGCAGTATTTT.

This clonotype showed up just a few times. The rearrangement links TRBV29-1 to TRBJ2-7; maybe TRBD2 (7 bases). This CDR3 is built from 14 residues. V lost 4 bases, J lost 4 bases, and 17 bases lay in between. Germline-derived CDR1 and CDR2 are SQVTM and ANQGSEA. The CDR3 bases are TGCAGCGTTGTTAGGGCGGGGAGGGGGTACGAGCAGTACTTC. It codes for CSVVRAGRGYEQYF.

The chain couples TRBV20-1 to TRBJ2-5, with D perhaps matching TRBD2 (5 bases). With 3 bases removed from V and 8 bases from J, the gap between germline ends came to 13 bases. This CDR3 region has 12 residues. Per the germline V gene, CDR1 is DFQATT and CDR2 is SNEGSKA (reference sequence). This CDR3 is CSASAGGGTQYF. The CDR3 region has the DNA TGCAGTGCTAGTGCCGGCGGAGGAACCCAGTACTTC.

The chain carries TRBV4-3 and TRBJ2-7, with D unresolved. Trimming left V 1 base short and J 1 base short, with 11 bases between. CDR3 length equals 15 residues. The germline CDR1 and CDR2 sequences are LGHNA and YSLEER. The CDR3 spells CASSQVDSLSYEQYF. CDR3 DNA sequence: TGCGCCAGCAGCCAAGTTGATTCCTTATCCTACGAGCAGTACTTC.

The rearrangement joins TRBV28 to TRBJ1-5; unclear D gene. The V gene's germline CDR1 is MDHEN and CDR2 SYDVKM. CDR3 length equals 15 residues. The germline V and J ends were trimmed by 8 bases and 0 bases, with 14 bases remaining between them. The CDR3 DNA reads TGTGCCAGCGGGTGGTTTGGGCGTAGCAATCAGCCCCAGCATTTT. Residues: CASGWFGRSNQPQHF.

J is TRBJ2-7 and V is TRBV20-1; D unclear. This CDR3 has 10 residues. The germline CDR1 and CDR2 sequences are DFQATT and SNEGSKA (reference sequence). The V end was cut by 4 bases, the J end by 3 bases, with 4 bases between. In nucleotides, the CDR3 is TGCAGTGCTACTAGCTACGAGCAGTACTTC. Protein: CSATSYEQYF.

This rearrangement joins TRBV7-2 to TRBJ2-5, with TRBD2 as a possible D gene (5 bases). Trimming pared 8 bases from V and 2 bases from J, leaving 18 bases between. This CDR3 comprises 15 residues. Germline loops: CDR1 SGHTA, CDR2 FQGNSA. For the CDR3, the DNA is TGTGCCAGCCCATCCGGCCGGCCGGGACAAGAGACCCAGTACTTC. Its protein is CASPSGRPGQETQYF.

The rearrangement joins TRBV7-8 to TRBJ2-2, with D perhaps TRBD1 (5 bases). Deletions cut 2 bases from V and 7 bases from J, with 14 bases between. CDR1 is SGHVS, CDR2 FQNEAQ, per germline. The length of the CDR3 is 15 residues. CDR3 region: CASSLSRASIGELFF. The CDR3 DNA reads TGTGCCAGCAGCTTATCCAGGGCGTCGATCGGGGAGCTGTTTTTT.

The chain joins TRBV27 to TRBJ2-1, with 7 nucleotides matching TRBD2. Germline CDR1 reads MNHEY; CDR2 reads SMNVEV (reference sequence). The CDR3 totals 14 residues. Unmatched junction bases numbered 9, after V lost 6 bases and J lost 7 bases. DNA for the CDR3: TGTGCCAGCAGCTGGGGGGGACCGGGGAATGAGCAGTTCTTC. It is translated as CASSWGGPGNEQFF.

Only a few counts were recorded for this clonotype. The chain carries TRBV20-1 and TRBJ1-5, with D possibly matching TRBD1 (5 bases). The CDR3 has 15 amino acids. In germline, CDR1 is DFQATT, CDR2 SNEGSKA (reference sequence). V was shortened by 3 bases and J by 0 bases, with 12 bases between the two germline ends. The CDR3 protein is CSAREGSTSNQPQHF. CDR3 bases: TGCAGTGCTAGGGAGGGGTCTACTAGCAATCAGCCCCAGCATTTT.

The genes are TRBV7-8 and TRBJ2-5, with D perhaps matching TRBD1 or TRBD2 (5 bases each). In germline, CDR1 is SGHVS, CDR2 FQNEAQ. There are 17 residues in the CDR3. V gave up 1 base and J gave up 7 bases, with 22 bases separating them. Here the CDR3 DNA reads TGTGCCAGCAGCTTAGTGGGACGCCCAAGTCATCAGTGGACCCAGTACTTC. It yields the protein CASSLVGRPSHQWTQYF.

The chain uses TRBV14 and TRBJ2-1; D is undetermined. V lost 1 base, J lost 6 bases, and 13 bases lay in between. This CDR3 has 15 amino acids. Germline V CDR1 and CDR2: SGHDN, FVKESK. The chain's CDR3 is CASSQGQWIGNEQFF. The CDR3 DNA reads TGTGCCAGCAGCCAAGGTCAATGGATAGGCAATGAGCAGTTCTTC.

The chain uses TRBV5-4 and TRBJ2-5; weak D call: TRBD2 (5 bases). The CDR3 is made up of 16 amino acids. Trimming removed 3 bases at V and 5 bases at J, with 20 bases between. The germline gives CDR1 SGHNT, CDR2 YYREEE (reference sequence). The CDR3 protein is CASSSPAGHRGETQYF. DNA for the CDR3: TGTGCCAGCAGCTCGCCCGCCGGGCACCGAGGGGAGACCCAGTACTTC.

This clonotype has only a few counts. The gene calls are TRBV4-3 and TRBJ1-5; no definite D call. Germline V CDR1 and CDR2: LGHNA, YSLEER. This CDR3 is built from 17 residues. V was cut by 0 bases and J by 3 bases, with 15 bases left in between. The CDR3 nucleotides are TGCGCCAGCAGCCAAGAGAAACGAGGACCCCTCAATCAGCCCCAGCATTTT. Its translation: CASSQEKRGPLNQPQHF.

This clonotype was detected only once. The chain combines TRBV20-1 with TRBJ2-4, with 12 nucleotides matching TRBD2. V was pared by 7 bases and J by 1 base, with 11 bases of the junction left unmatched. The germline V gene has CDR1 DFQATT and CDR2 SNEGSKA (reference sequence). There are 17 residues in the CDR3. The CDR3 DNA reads TGCAGTGGGGATAGACTAGCGGGAGCTTCGGCCAAAAACATTCAGTACTTC. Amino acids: CSGDRLAGASAKNIQYF.

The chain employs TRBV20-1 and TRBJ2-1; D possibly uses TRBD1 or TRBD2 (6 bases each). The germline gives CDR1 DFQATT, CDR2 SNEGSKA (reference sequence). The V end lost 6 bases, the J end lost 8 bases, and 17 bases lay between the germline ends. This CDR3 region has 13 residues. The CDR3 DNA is TGCAGTGCCCCACCCGGGGGCCGGTATGAGCAGTTCTTC. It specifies CSAPPGGRYEQFF.